A selection of T cell receptor beta chains follows, all from one sample in a study of T cell repertoires in cytomegalovirus infection. Their cognate antigens are unknown. TCRdb reprocessed the reads via MiXCR and lists one record per CDR3 protein. The table has around 750,000 distinct CDR3 sequences, 30% to 35% seen once. Sample: cultured CD8+ T cells from PBMCs, taken from culture after CMV antigen stimulation. The receptors originated from a human donor in good health (CMV status not recorded). Some clones in this sample may be carry-over from other donors' samples. CDR3s include the opening cysteine and the closing phenylalanine or tryptophan. A D gene is named only where the DNA matches it firmly. Size values are once, few and many counts, or a class for expanded clones, and some rows have none.

TRBD1 | - | TRBJ1-2 | 14 | TRBV4-1 | TGCGCCAGCAGCCAGCAACAGGGGATTGACGGCTACACCTTC | CASSQQQGIDGYTF
- | - | TRBJ1-1 | 15 | TRBV7-6 | TGTGCCAGCAGCTTAGCGCGGGGGGGGGCCACTGAAGCTTTCTTT | CASSLARGGATEAFF
- | few | TRBJ2-5 | 16 | TRBV11-2 | TGTGCCAGCAGCTTTTCTCGTAGACCGTACCAAGAGACCCAGTACTTC | CASSFSRRPYQETQYF
- | few | TRBJ2-1 | 14 | TRBV12-3/TRBV12-4 | TGTGCCAGCAGTTTATACGGATCGGCCAATGAGCAGTTCTTC | CASSLYGSANEQFF
- | few | TRBJ2-3 | 14 | TRBV12-3/TRBV12-4 | TGTGCCACCGCTACAGGGAGTAACACAGATACGCAGTATTTT | CATATGSNTDTQYF
- | once | TRBJ2-3 | 15 | TRBV11-2 | TGTGTCAGCAGCTTATTCCAGGGCGGCACAGATACGCAGTATTTT | CVSSLFQGGTDTQYF
- | few | TRBJ2-2 | 15 | TRBV10-3 | TGTGCCATCACCGACCCCAAGTTAAACACCGGGGAGCTGTTTTTT | CAITDPKLNTGELFF
- | - | TRBJ1-5 | 17 | TRBV20-1 | TGCAGTGCGGACGGATTTAGGGTCAGGGGCGGCCGTCAGCCCCAGCATTTT | CSADGFRVRGGRQPQHF
- | few | TRBJ1-1 | 14 | TRBV19 | TGTGCCAGTAATCCTAAACAGGGAGGCACTGAAGCTTTCTTT | CASNPKQGGTEAFF
- | once | TRBJ1-2 | 13 | TRBV19 | TGTGCCAGTGCTCCGGGGATAACTTATGGCTACACCTTC | CASAPGITYGYTF
TRBD1 | - | TRBJ1-5 | 12 | TRBV7-9 | TGTGCCAGCAGTATACAGGGGCAGCCCCAGCATTTT | CASSIQGQPQHF
- | many | TRBJ1-3 | 16 | TRBV7-2 | TGTGCCAGCAGCGTAGCCCTGGGGACATCCTGGGGCACCATATATTTT | CASSVALGTSWGTIYF
- | few | TRBJ1-2 | 13 | TRBV27 | TGTGCCAGCAGTTTGGACGGAGACTACAAACGCACCTTC | CASSLDGDYKRTF
- | - | TRBJ2-5 | 15 | TRBV6-6 | TGTGCCAGCAGTTACTCGAATTACCTTCAAGAGACCCAGTACTTC | CASSYSNYLQETQYF
- | few | TRBJ1-6 | 13 | TRBV6-1 | TGTGCCAGCAGTACCCTGGCCGCTCACCCCCTCCACTTT | CASSTLAAHPLHF
TRBD2 | - | TRBJ2-5 | 17 | TRBV28 | TGTGCCAGCAGACAACTCCCTAGCGGGGGGTTTCAAGAGACCCAGTACTTC | CASRQLPSGGFQETQYF
TRBD1 | few | TRBJ2-7 | 14 | TRBV7-6 | TGTGCCAGCAGCGAAGGGACAGACCCTCGCGAGCAGTACTTC | CASSEGTDPREQYF
- | - | TRBJ2-1 | 15 | TRBV6-6 | TGTGCCAGCAGTTCGCACGGCGAAAAGTACAATGAGCAGTTCTTC | CASSSHGEKYNEQFF
- | - | TRBJ1-6 | 11 | TRBV27 | TGTGCCAGCAGTTGGCAGGGAAGCCTCCACTTT | CASSWQGSLHF
TRBD1 | few | TRBJ2-1 | 15 | TRBV5-4 | TGTGCCAGCAGCTCCTGGGGGCAGGGGGCGTATGAGCAGTTCTTC | CASSSWGQGAYEQFF
- | few | TRBJ1-6 | 17 | TRBV7-8 | TGTGCCAGCAGCATAAGGGGGTGGGAATCCTATAATTCACCCCTCCACTTT | CASSIRGWESYNSPLHF
- | many | TRBJ2-1 | 15 | TRBV6-2/TRBV6-3 | TGTGCCAGCAGTTACTCCTTTGGACTCCACAATGAGCAGTTCTTC | CASSYSFGLHNEQFF
TRBD1 | few | TRBJ1-5 | 16 | TRBV5-1 | TGCGCCAGCAGTGAGACAGGGCCATATAGCAATCAGCCCCAGCATTTT | CASSETGPYSNQPQHF
- | - | TRBJ2-2 | 18 | TRBV7-3 | TGTGCCAGCAGCCTGCACACCAGGCGGACACCAAACACCGGGGAGCTGTTTTTT | CASSLHTRRTPNTGELFF
- | few | TRBJ2-1 | 15 | TRBV15 | TGTGCCACCAGCAGTTTCGGAGGGGGATACAATGAGCAGTTCTTC | CATSSFGGGYNEQFF
- | - | TRBJ2-5 | 15 | TRBV7-9 | TGTGCCAGCAGCGAGAATGCAGGGGACCAAGAGACCCAGTACTTC | CASSENAGDQETQYF
- | few | TRBJ2-5 | 14 | TRBV7-7 | TGTGCTAGCAGCTTAGACTGGGGAAGAGAGACCCAGTACTTC | CASSLDWGRETQYF
TRBD1 | many | TRBJ1-2 | 17 | TRBV7-2 | TGTGCCAGCAGCCAAGTACAGGGGCCCAACGGGCACTATGGCTACACCTTC | CASSQVQGPNGHYGYTF
- | many | TRBJ2-4 | 13 | TRBV6-1 | TGTGCCAGCAGTGTCGGGACATTAAACATTCAGTACTTC | CASSVGTLNIQYF
- | few | TRBJ1-2 | 15 | TRBV4-1 | TGCGCCAGCAGCCAAGATGCCCATGTGGACTATGGCTACACCTTC | CASSQDAHVDYGYTF
TRBD1 | many | TRBJ1-2 | 13 | TRBV12-3/TRBV12-4 | TGTGCCAGCAGCCAGACAGGGGATGGGGGCTACACCTTC | CASSQTGDGGYTF
TRBD2 | few | TRBJ2-3 | 19 | TRBV24-1 | TGTGCCACCAGTGACCGAAGGACTAGCGGGTTTTCCTTCACAGATACGCAGTATTTT | CATSDRRTSGFSFTDTQYF
- | - | TRBJ1-1 | 17 | TRBV28 | TGTGCCAGCAGTTTATTCGGAGATCTAAGACAGAACACTGAAGCTTTCTTT | CASSLFGDLRQNTEAFF